This entry lists 17 T cell receptor beta chains sequenced from one sample in a study of spatial heterogeneity in lung cancer. TCRdb ran MiXCR on the 5' RACE reads and lists one entry per CDR3 protein. The table has some 6,700 distinct CDR3 sequences, over 11% seen once. Regarding the study as a whole: Tumor mutation counts were tracked by expanded intratumoral alpha and beta TCR counts.

This sample's time point: sample taken at primary tumor resection. These TCRs' antigens remain unknown. The sample was lung tumor tissue, taken at surgery. These receptors came from a male donor with early-stage non-small cell lung cancer.

This clonotype was detected ten times or more. The library was designed around alpha chains, so this beta chain is a stray read whose abundance carries little weight. This chain uses TRBV7-9 with TRBJ1-2, with D maybe TRBD1 (6 bases). CDR3 length: 15 residues. Germline values: CDR1 SEHNR, CDR2 FQNEAQ (reference sequence). V shed 0 bases and J shed 4 bases, with 12 bases lying between them. The CDR3 here is CASSLARTAAYGYTF. The CDR3 DNA follows: TGTGCCAGCAGCTTAGCTAGGACAGCAGCCTATGGCTACACCTTC.

A remark on this clonotype: This beta chain came through as a stray read in a library set up for alpha chains, and its size says little. The chain has TRBV7-6 and TRBJ1-4, with no clear D. Between the trimmed V and J ends, which lost 5 bases and 5 bases, there was a span of 9 bases. Germline V CDR1 and CDR2: SGHVS, FNYEAQ. The CDR3 covers 13 residues. Here the CDR3 reads CASSRTGNEKLFF. CDR3 coding DNA: TGTGCCAGCAGCCGAACCGGGAATGAAAAACTGTTTTTT.

This clonotype was detected ten times or more. For a library built for alpha chains, this beta chain is a stray read; little rests on its size. The chain couples TRBV13 to TRBJ2-1; possibly TRBD2 for D (5 bases). CDR1 is PRHDT and CDR2 is FYEKMQ in the germline V gene (reference sequence). The CDR3 is 15 amino acids. The V end lost 1 base, the J end lost 1 base, and 8 bases lay between the germline ends. The CDR3 protein is CASSLDPGSYNEQFF. CDR3 nucleotides: TGTGCCAGCAGCTTAGACCCGGGGTCCTACAATGAGCAGTTCTTC.

This clonotype is categorized as medium-sized. This beta chain is an unintended read in a library built for alpha chains; its size means little. V and J are TRBV13 and TRBJ1-4, with TRBD1 identical over 9 bases. This CDR3 is 13 amino acids long. The trim removed 5 bases at V and 8 bases at J, leaving 3 bases unmatched. Germline assignment: CDR1 PRHDT and CDR2 FYEKMQ (reference sequence). The chain's CDR3 is CASSRGQGEKLFF. The CDR3 coding sequence is TGTGCCAGCAGCCGTGGACAGGGGGAAAAACTGTTTTTT.

Comment on this clonotype: Within a library made for alpha chains, this beta chain is off target, and its count is uninformative. The chain couples TRBV6-5 to TRBJ2-7, with D perhaps matching TRBD2 (6 bases). V was cut by 5 bases and J by 2 bases, with 10 bases left in between. From germline, CDR1 is MNHEY and CDR2 SVGAGI. CDR3 length equals 13 residues. The CDR3 region has the DNA TGTGCCAGCAGTGATGGAGGGACCTACGAGCAGTACTTC. Its translation is CASSDGGTYEQYF.

This clonotype was observed many times. This beta chain came through as a stray read in a library set up for alpha chains, and its size says little. The chain uses TRBV11-2 and TRBJ1-2; D is undetermined. This CDR3 has 13 amino acids. CDR1 is SGHAT, CDR2 FQNNGV, per germline. The V gene lost 5 bases and the J gene lost 8 bases, with 15 bases spanning the gap. CDR3 region: CASSLGGVRGYTF. CDR3 sequence (DNA): TGTGCCAGCAGCCTGGGTGGGGTACGGGGCTACACCTTC.

In regard to this clonotype: The library was prepared for alpha chains; this beta chain is a stray read, so its frequency means little. The chain has TRBV20-1 and TRBJ1-4; 7 nucleotides agree with TRBD1. Trimming removed 6 bases from V and 8 bases from J; junction bases left unmatched: 12. CDR3 length equals 14 residues. Per germline, CDR1 DFQATT and CDR2 SNEGSKA (reference sequence). The CDR3 here is CSAESGGIGEKLFF. Written as DNA, the CDR3 is TGCAGTGCGGAGTCAGGGGGAATTGGAGAAAAACTGTTTTTT.

This clonotype was counted many times. This beta chain is a stray sequence in a library constructed for alpha chains; its clone size is not meaningful. This chain links TRBV7-9 with TRBJ2-5; D call uncertain. V was shortened by 0 bases and J by 2 bases, with 7 bases between the two germline ends. The CDR3 is made up of 14 amino acids. Germline V gives CDR1 SEHNR, CDR2 FQNEAQ (reference sequence). The CDR3 nucleotides are TGTGCCAGCAGCTTAGCGGTAACACAAGAGACCCAGTACTTC. Protein sequence: CASSLAVTQETQYF.

As concerns this clonotype: The library was designed around alpha chains, so this beta chain is a stray read whose abundance carries little weight. The chain has TRBV5-4 and TRBJ1-1; D not certain. The CDR3 runs 15 residues. V was cut by 1 base and J by 0 bases, with 10 bases left in between. The germline gives CDR1 SGHNT, CDR2 YYREEE (reference sequence). The CDR3 is CASSLLEEMNTEAFF. DNA for the CDR3: TGTGCCAGCAGCTTGCTGGAGGAGATGAACACTGAAGCTTTCTTT. Filled out from reference TRBV5-4 and TRBJ1-1, the complete variable domain reads ETGVTQSPTHLIKTRGQQVTLRCSSQSGHNTVSWYQQALGQGPQFIFQYYREEENGRGNFPPRFSGLQFPNYSSELNVNALELDDSALYLCASSLLEEMNTEAFFGQGTRLTVV.

By sample fraction, this clonotype is medium-sized. The library was prepared for alpha chains; this beta chain is a stray read, so its frequency means little. The genes are TRBV5-1 and TRBJ2-1; 12 nucleotides align to TRBD2. This CDR3 is built from 17 residues. After removal of 2 bases from V and 3 bases from J, the junction contained 6 bases not matched to a gene. Germline CDR1 is SGHRS and CDR2 is YFSETQ. The CDR3 loop reads CASSFGTSGRNYNEQFF. The CDR3, as DNA: TGCGCCAGCAGCTTCGGGACTAGCGGGCGGAACTACAATGAGCAGTTCTTC.

The sample holds many counts of this clonotype. A library made for alpha chains picked up this beta chain off target, so its size means little. V usage is TRBV7-2 and J usage is TRBJ1-2, with D uncertain. The CDR3 extends over 13 amino acids. The germline V gene encodes CDR1 SGHTA and CDR2 FQGNSA. Trimming took 4 bases from V and 7 from J, leaving 13 bases between them. The CDR3 is CASSSYQSAGYTF. For the CDR3, the DNA is TGTGCCAGCAGCTCGTACCAGTCGGCTGGCTACACCTTC.

This clonotype was counted many times. Found in a library prepared for alpha chains, this beta chain is an off-target read, and its abundance has little meaning. This chain connects TRBV18 to TRBJ2-1; TRBD1 agrees at 7 bases. V shed 3 bases and J 7 bases; nucleotides not matched to a gene: 12. Germline CDR1 KGHSH, CDR2 LQKENI. This CDR3 has 16 amino acids. The CDR3 coding sequence is TGTGCCAGCTCACCCCTCCCAGGGGGTGGATGGAATGAGCAGTTCTTC. Protein: CASSPLPGGGWNEQFF.

With regard to this clonotype: Found in a library prepared for alpha chains, this beta chain is an off-target read, and its abundance has little meaning. The chain joins TRBV29-1 to TRBJ1-2, with TRBD1 matching over 7 bases. CDR1 is SQVTM, CDR2 ANQGSEA, per germline. The junction had 9 bases not matched to a gene; V was cut back by 7 bases and J by 7 bases. CDR3 length equals 12 residues. The CDR3 bases are TGCAGCGCTTTAAGGGGGCGAAGTGGCTACACCTTC. This encodes CSALRGRSGYTF. Combining the CDR3 with reference TRBV29-1 and TRBJ1-2 gives the whole variable domain SAVISQKPSRDICQRGTSLTIQCQVDSQVTMMFWYRQQPGQSLTLIATANQGSEATYESGFVIDKFPISRPNLTFSTLTVSNMSPEDSSIYLCSALRGRSGYTFGSGTRLTVV.

The table lists this clonotype with many counts. This beta chain appears as a stray read in a library generated for alpha chains; its size is not informative. This chain joins TRBV10-3 and TRBJ2-7; the match to TRBD2 covers 7 bases. The germline gives CDR1 ENHRY, CDR2 SYGVKD. The CDR3 spans 13 residues. Unmatched junction bases numbered 7, after V lost 6 bases and J lost 5 bases. CDR3 bases: TGTGCCATCAGGGCTGTGGGAGGGGACGAGCAGTACTTC. Translated: CAIRAVGGDEQYF.

Within the sample, this clonotype is medium-sized (0.01 to 0.1%). This beta chain slipped into a library made for alpha chains as a stray read, so its size is not meaningful. The genes are TRBV9 and TRBJ2-1, with TRBD2 as a possible D gene (5 bases). V gave up 0 bases and J gave up 9 bases, with 7 bases separating them. This CDR3 spans 12 amino acids. From germline, CDR1 is SGDLS and CDR2 YYNGEE. CDR3 in amino acids: CASSVAEGEQFF. CDR3 nucleotide sequence: TGTGCCAGCAGCGTAGCAGAGGGTGAGCAGTTCTTC.

As to this clonotype: This beta chain came through as a stray read in a library set up for alpha chains, and its size says little. The gene calls are TRBV5-1 and TRBJ2-5; either TRBD1 or TRBD2 may fit D (5 bases each). The V gene's germline CDR1 is SGHRS and CDR2 YFSETQ. CDR3 length: 15 amino acids. Trimming took off 0 bases at V and 7 bases at J, with 16 bases between the two ends. The CDR3 sequence is CASSLAGGPGGTQYF. The CDR3 DNA reads TGCGCCAGCAGCTTGGCCGGCGGTCCTGGGGGGACCCAGTACTTC.

This clonotype was seen repeatedly, ten times or more. This beta chain appears as a stray read in a library generated for alpha chains; its size is not informative. The genes are TRBV10-3 and TRBJ2-7, with 7 bases fitting TRBD1. The V segment lost 0 bases and the J segment 2 bases; nucleotides outside the gene matches: 4. CDR3 length: 15 amino acids. In germline, CDR1 is ENHRY, CDR2 SYGVKD. CDR3 protein: CAISESRQGPYEQYF. CDR3 in DNA: TGTGCCATCAGTGAGTCGAGACAGGGCCCCTACGAGCAGTACTTC.